This T cell receptor beta chain was captured in a study of blood T cells in healthy people across ages. A remark on this clonotype: Its target is not known.

The authors ran a second PCR of roughly 7 to 11 cycles using a sample-barcoded 5' primer and a J-beta primer mix. TCRdb passed the 5' RACE reads through MiXCR, listing each CDR3 protein once. This repertoire shows some 800,000 distinct CDR3 sequences, more than 20% found once; its top ten account for 3% to 4%. Findings of the study overall: No conclusive comparison of naive versus antigen-experienced cells was possible with unsorted PBMCs.

These records were also assigned to another study, of T cells of mothers and their children. From that paper: T cell clones that were persistent and microchimeric went undetected.

The TCR sequence derives from a boy between 10 and 17 years old in good health. Sequencing used blood.

CDR3 amino acids: CSARERRGTGELFF. The CDR3 nucleotides read TGCAGTGCTAGAGAGCGCAGGGGGACCGGGGAGCTGTTTTTT. The chain links TRBV20-1 to TRBJ2-2; 7 bases map to TRBD1. CDR3 length: 14 amino acids. V lost 0 bases and J lost 5; bases outside the gene matches: 3. Germline-derived CDR1 and CDR2 are DFQATT and SNEGSKA (reference sequence).